A selection of T cell receptor beta chains follows, all from one sample in a study of monozygotic twins with inflammatory bowel disease. TCRdb reanalyzed the 5' RACE reads and collapses them to one entry per CDR3 protein, without DNA. The clone table shows some 400,000 distinct CDR3 sequences, with the ten largest holding more than 2%. Sequences were obtained from blood. These receptors were obtained from a human donor with ulcerative colitis or Crohn's disease, or a healthy co-twin of an affected twin (not recorded which). Both conserved end residues are part of each CDR3.

v_call: TRBV7-2; j_call: TRBJ1-5; cdr3_aa: CASSLEPGSGGQPQHF
v_call: TRBV4-3; j_call: TRBJ1-2; cdr3_aa: CASSQDLSDSFLPYGYTF
v_call: TRBV5-1; j_call: TRBJ2-3; cdr3_aa: CASSQTGDTDTQYF
v_call: TRBV10-3; j_call: TRBJ1-1; cdr3_aa: CAISGGVNTEAFF
v_call: TRBV4-3; j_call: TRBJ2-5; cdr3_aa: CASSQDLVASQETQYF
v_call: TRBV11-2; j_call: TRBJ2-3; cdr3_aa: CASSLGASGRTDTQYF
v_call: TRBV4-2; j_call: TRBJ2-7; cdr3_aa: CASSQEAGLATDEQYF
v_call: TRBV6-5; j_call: TRBJ2-5; cdr3_aa: CASSYGRGILETQYF
v_call: TRBV20-1; j_call: TRBJ1-2; cdr3_aa: CSATPQGRGGYTF
v_call: TRBV10-2; j_call: TRBJ1-4; cdr3_aa: CASSLAGYSKVDEKLFF
v_call: TRBV19; j_call: TRBJ1-1; cdr3_aa: CASSMGTNTEAFF
v_call: TRBV29-1; j_call: TRBJ1-1; cdr3_aa: CSVKALNTEAFF
v_call: TRBV6-5; j_call: TRBJ2-1; cdr3_aa: CASSYSTAEQFF
v_call: TRBV29-1; j_call: TRBJ2-5; cdr3_aa: CSVITQGAGETQYF
v_call: TRBV7-8; j_call: TRBJ2-7; cdr3_aa: CASSLAQSGGPYEQYF
v_call: TRBV15; j_call: TRBJ2-4; cdr3_aa: CATSRGAVGPAKNIQYF